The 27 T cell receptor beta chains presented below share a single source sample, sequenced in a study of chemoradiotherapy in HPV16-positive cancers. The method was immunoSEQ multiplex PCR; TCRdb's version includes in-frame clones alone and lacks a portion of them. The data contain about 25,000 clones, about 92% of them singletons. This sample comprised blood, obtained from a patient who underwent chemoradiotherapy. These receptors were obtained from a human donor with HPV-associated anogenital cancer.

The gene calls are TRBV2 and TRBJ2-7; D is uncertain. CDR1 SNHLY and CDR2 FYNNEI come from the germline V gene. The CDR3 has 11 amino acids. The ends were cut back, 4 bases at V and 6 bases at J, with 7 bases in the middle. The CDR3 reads CASSARSEQYF. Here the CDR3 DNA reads TGTGCCAGCAGTGCGAGGAGCGAGCAGTACTTC.

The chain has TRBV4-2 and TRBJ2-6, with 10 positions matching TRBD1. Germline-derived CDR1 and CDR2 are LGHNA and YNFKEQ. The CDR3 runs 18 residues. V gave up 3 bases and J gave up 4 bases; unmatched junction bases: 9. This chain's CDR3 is CASSQNRDRGPGANVLTF. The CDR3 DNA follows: TGTGCCAGCAGCCAGAACCGGGACAGGGGTCCCGGGGCCAACGTCCTGACTTTC.

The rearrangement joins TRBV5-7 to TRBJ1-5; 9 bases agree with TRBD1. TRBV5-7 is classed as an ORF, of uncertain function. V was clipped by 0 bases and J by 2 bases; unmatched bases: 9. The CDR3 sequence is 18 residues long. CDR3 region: CASSLVQGARGGNQPQHF. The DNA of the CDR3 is TGTGCCAGCAGCTTGGTACAGGGGGCACGGGGTGGCAATCAGCCCCAGCATTTT.

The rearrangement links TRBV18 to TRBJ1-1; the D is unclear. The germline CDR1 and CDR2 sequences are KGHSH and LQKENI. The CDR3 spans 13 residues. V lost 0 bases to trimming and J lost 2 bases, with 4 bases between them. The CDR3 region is CASSPPVNTEAFF. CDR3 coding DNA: TGTGCCAGCTCACCACCGGTTAACACTGAAGCTTTCTTT.

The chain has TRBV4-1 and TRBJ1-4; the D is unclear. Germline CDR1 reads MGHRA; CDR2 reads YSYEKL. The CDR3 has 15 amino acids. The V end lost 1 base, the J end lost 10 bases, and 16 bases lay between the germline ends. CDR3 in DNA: TGCGCCAGCAGCCAAGGGGAGGAGTACCCCGTAAAACTGTTTTTT. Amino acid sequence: CASSQGEEYPVKLFF.

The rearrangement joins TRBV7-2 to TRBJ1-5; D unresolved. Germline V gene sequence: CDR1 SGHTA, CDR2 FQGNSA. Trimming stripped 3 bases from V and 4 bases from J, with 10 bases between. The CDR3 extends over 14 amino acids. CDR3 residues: CASSFTGSNQPQHF. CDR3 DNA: TGTGCCAGCAGCTTCACTGGCAGTAATCAGCCCCAGCATTTT.

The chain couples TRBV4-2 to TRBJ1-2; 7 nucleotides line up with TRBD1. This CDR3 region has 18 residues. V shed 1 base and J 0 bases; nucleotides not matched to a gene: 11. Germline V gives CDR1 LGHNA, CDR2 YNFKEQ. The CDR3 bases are TGTGCCAGCAGCCAAGCACCACCGGACAGGCGCACTAACTATGGCTACACCTTC. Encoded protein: CASSQAPPDRRTNYGYTF.

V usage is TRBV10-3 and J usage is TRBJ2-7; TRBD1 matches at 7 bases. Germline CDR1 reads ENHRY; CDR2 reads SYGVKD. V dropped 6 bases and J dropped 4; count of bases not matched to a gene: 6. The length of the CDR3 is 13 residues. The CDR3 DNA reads TGTGCCATCAGAACAGGGGAAAGATACGAGCAGTACTTC. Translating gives CAIRTGERYEQYF.

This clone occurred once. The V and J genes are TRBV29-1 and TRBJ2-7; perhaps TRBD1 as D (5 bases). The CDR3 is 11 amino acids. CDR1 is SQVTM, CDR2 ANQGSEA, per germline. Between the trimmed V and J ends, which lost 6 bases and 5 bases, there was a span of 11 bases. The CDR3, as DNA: TGCAGCGTCCCAGGGATCCACGAGCAGTACTTC. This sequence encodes CSVPGIHEQYF.

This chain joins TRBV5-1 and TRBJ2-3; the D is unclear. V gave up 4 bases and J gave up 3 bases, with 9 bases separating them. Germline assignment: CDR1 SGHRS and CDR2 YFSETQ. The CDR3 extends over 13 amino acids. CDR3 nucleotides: TGCGCCAGCAGCGGAACAGTTACAGATACGCAGTATTTT. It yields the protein CASSGTVTDTQYF.

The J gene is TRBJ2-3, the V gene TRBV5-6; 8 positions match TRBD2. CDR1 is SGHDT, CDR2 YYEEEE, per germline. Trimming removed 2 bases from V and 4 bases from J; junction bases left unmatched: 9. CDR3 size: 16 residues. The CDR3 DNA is TGTGCCAGCAGCTTAGCGGGAGCCTCGAGGGCAGATACGCAGTATTTT. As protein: CASSLAGASRADTQYF. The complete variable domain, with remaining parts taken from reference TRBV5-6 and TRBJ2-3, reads DAGVTQSPTHLIKTRGQQVTLRCSPKSGHDTVSWYQQALGQGPQFIFQYYEEEERQRGNFPDRFSGHQFPNYSSELNVNALLLGDSALYLCASSLAGASRADTQYFGPGTRLTVL.

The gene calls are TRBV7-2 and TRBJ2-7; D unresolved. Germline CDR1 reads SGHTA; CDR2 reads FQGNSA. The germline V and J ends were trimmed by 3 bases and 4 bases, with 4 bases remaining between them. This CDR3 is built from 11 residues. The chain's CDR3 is CASSLEYEQYF. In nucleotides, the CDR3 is TGTGCCAGCAGCTTGGAATACGAGCAGTACTTC.

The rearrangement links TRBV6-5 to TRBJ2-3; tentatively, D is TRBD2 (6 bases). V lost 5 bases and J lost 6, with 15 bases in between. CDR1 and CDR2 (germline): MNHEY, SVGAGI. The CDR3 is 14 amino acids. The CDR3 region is CASSAGSTGDTQYF. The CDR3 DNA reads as TGTGCCAGCAGTGCGGGGTCCACGGGGGATACGCAGTATTTT.

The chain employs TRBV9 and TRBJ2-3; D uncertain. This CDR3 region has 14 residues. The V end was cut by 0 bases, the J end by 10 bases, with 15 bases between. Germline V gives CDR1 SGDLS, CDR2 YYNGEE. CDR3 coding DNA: TGTGCCAGCAGCGTAGAGGTCTTCTCCATACCGCAGTATTTT. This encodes CASSVEVFSIPQYF.

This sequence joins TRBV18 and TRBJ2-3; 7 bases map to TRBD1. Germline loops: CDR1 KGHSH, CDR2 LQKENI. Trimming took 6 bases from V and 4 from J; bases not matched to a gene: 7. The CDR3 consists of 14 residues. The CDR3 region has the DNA TGTGCCAGCTCCGACAGGGCGGACGCAGATACGCAGTATTTT. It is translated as CASSDRADADTQYF.

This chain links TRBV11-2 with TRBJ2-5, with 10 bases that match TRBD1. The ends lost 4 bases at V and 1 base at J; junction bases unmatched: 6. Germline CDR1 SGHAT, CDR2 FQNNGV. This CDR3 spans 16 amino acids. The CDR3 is CASSSWDRGSQETQYF. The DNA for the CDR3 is TGTGCCAGCAGCTCCTGGGACAGGGGAAGCCAAGAGACCCAGTACTTC.

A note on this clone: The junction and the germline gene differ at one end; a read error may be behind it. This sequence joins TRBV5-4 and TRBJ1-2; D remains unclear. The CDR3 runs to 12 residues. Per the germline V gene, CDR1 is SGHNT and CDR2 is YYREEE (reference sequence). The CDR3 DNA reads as TGTGCCAACAGCCGCGACGGGTATGGCTACACCTTC. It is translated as CANSRDGYGYTF. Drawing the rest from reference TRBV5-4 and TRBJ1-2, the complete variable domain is ETGVTQSPTHLIKTRGQQVTLRCSSQSGHNTVSWYQQALGQGPQFIFQYYREEENGRGNFPPRFSGLQFPNYSSELNVNALELDDSALYLCANSRDGYGYTFGSGTRLTVV.

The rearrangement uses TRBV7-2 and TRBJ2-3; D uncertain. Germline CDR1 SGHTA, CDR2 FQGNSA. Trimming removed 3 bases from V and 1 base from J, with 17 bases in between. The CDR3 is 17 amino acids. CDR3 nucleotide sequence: TGTGCCAGCAGCTTCCTCATCCTCCGAGATGGCACAGATACGCAGTATTTT. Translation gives CASSFLILRDGTDTQYF.

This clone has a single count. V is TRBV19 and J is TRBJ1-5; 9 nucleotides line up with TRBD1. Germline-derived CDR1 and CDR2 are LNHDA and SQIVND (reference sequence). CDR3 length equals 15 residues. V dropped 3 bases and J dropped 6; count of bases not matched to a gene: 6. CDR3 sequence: CASSIDRGVGQPQHF. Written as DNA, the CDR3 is TGTGCCAGTAGTATTGACAGGGGGGTCGGTCAGCCCCAGCATTTT.

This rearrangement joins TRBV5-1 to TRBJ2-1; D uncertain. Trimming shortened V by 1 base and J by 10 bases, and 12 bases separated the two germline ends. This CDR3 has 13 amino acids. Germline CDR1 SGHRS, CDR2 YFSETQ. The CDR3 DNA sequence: TGCGCCAGCAGCTTGTTTATGCTAGGAGAGCAGTTCTTC. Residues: CASSLFMLGEQFF.

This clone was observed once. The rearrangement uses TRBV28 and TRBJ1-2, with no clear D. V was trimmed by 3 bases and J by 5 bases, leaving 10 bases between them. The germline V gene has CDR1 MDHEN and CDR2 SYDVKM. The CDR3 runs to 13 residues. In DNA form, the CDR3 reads TGTGCCAGCAGTTTTGTGGGGAGTTATGGCTACACCTTC. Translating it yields CASSFVGSYGYTF.

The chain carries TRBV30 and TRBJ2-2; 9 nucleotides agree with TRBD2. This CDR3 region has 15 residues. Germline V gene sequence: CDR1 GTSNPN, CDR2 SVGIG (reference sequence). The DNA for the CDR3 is TGTGCTGGGGAGGCCCTAGCGGGGCTCATCGGGGAGCTGTTTTTT. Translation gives CAGEALAGLIGELFF.

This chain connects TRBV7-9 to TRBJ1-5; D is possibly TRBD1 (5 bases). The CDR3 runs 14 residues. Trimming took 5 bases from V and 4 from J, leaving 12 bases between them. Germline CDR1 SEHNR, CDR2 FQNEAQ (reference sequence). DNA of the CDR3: TGTGCCAGCAGCCCCCCTGACAGAAATCAGCCCCAGCATTTT. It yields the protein CASSPPDRNQPQHF.

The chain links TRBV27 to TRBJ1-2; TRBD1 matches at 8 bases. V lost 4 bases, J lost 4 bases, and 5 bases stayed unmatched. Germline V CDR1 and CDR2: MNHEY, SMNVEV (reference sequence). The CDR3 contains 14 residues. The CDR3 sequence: CASSYGTGVYGYTF. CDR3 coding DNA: TGTGCCAGCAGTTACGGGACAGGAGTCTATGGCTACACCTTC.

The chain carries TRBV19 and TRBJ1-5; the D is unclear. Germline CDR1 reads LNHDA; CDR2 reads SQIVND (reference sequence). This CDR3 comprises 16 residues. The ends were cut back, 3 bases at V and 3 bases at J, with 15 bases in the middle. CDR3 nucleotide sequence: TGTGCCAGTAGTATTTATGGTCACGGAATCAATCAGCCCCAGCATTTT. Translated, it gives CASSIYGHGINQPQHF.

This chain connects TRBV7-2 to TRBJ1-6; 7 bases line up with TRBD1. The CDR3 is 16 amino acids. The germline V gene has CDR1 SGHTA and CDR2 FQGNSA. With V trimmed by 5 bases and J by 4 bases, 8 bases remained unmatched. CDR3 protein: CASSLGQEIYNSPLHF. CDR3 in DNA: TGTGCCAGCAGCCTCGGACAGGAGATTTATAATTCACCCCTCCACTTT.

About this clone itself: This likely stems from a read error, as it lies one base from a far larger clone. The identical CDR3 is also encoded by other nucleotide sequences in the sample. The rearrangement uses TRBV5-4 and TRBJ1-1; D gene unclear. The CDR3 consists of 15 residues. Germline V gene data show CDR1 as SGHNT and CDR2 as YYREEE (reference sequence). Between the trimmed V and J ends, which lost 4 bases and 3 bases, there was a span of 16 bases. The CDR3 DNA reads TGTGCCAGCAGCCAAGACTCAGGAGGATACACTGAAGCTTTCTTT. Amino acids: CASSQDSGGYTEAFF.